This T cell receptor (beta chain) was identified in a study of blood T cell repertoires in COVID-19. For the study at large: Acute and convalescent COVID-19 specimens originated in the United States, Italy and Spain. T cells, B-cell-depleted T cells, or PBMCs supplied cDNA or gDNA.

The V end was cut by 2 bases, the J end by 4 bases, with 10 bases between. CDR3 length: 14 residues. Germline assignment: CDR1 SGHKS and CDR2 YYEKEE (reference sequence). Per the original methods: Nucleated cell number was recorded as an estimate derived from reference gene primer amplification. Using immunoSEQ multiplex PCR, the repertoire was profiled, and TCRdb retains in-frame clones only, with some absent. V and J calls and clone size are copied from that table; D and trimming were computed from the DNA. The repertoire holds approximately 210,000 clones, less than 90% seen once, with 15% to 20% in the top ten.

This TCR was recovered from a man under 40 with active or convalescent COVID-19. The chain is built from TRBV5-5 and TRBJ1-5, with TRBD1 as a possible D gene (6 bases). Sequencing was performed on peripheral blood. This CDR3 reads CASSLQGPNQPQHF. Written as DNA, the CDR3 is TGTGCCAGCAGCTTACAGGGACCAAATCAGCCCCAGCATTTT.